What follows describes a single T cell receptor (beta chain). Antigen specificity is unknown. This record belongs to a study of T-cell memory formation after mild COVID-19. Study summary: The two donors had largely donor-specific TCR clusters. Study-level findings and limits: Contracting CD4+ clones sat mainly in CM and EM; CD8+ in EMRA. The finding that pre-infection memory included some responding clones suggested that cross-reactive memory joined. Clones contracting over day 15 to 85 were CD4/CD8 balanced, with later expanders leaning CD4+.

TCRdb redid the calling of the 5' RACE reads with MiXCR, one entry per CDR3 protein. Here the sample spans about 270,000 distinct CDR3 sequences, more than 15% being singletons. The length of the CDR3 is 15 residues. Trimming left V 0 bases short and J 0 bases short, with 8 bases between. Germline V lookup: CDR1 LGHNA, CDR2 YSLEER. This TCR came from a young man who had mild COVID-19 (a few samples of this study predate the infection). Cell type and time point are not known. The sequenced material came from PBMCs or a T cell subset sorted from them (not recorded which). V is TRBV4-3 and J is TRBJ1-1; no firm D call. CDR3 sequence reads: CASSQDGRMNTEAFF. The CDR3 DNA is TGCGCCAGCAGCCAAGATGGCCGGATGAACACTGAAGCTTTCTTT.